Listed here are 16 T cell receptor beta chains from one sample, sequenced in a study of blood T cell repertoires in COVID-19. Sequencing used immunoSEQ multiplex PCR; TCRdb keeps in-frame clones, though not all of them. The repertoire holds 180,000 or so clones, with around 85% as singletons. The sequenced material came from peripheral blood. The receptor source for this set is a woman aged 80 or over with acute or convalescent COVID-19.

The rearrangement joins TRBV12-3 or TRBV12-4 to TRBJ1-3; D unresolved. V was trimmed by 5 bases and J by 2 bases, leaving 7 bases between them. CDR3 length equals 13 residues. The CDR3 here is CASSASTGNTIYF. The DNA for the CDR3 is TGTGCCAGCAGTGCCAGTACTGGAAACACCATATATTTT.

The table lists this clone with a count of one. The chain combines TRBV2 with TRBJ1-3; 10 bases match TRBD1. The trim removed 6 bases at V and 1 base at J, leaving 6 bases unmatched. The CDR3 length is 16 residues. Germline loops: CDR1 SNHLY, CDR2 FYNNEI. The CDR3 bases are TGTGCCAGCAGGGACAGGGGGACAAATTCTGGAAACACCATATATTTT. Its protein product is CASRDRGTNSGNTIYF.

V usage is TRBV19 and J usage is TRBJ2-1; D gene ambiguous. The V end lost 4 bases, the J end lost 4 bases, and 14 bases lay between the germline ends. The germline CDR1 and CDR2 sequences are LNHDA and SQIVND (reference sequence). This CDR3 is built from 15 residues. CDR3 sequence: CASSRNSNYYNEQFF. CDR3 DNA sequence: TGTGCCAGTAGTAGGAACAGTAATTATTACAATGAGCAGTTCTTC.

Only a few counts were recorded for this clone. The chain combines TRBV5-1 with TRBJ2-1; D is unresolved. The V end lost 3 bases, the J end lost 0 bases, and 10 bases lay between the germline ends. CDR3 size: 15 residues. CDR1 SGHRS and CDR2 YFSETQ come from the germline V gene. CDR3 nucleotides: TGCGCCAGCAGCTCCAGCGCGAGCTCCTACAATGAGCAGTTCTTC. The encoded protein is CASSSSASSYNEQFF.

The gene calls are TRBV5-4 and TRBJ2-2, with TRBD1 identical over 8 bases. CDR3 length: 17 amino acids. Trimming removed 4 bases from V and 7 bases from J; junction bases left unmatched: 15. Germline V CDR1 and CDR2: SGHNT, YYREEE (reference sequence). The CDR3 nucleotides read TGTGCCAGCAGCCCCCGTGGGGGCAGGGGGCTTGGCGGGGAGCTGTTTTTT. This gives the protein CASSPRGGRGLGGELFF.

The chain carries TRBV2 and TRBJ2-7; a weak D match, TRBD2 (5 bases). V lost 8 bases to trimming and J lost 2 bases, with 10 bases between them. The CDR3 consists of 12 residues. Germline CDR1 and CDR2: SNHLY and FYNNEI. The DNA for the CDR3 is TGTGCCAGCGGAGGCAGACCCTACGAGCAGTACTTC. Translated: CASGGRPYEQYF.

The chain links TRBV6-6 to TRBJ2-7; a weak D match, TRBD1 (5 bases). Germline lookup yields CDR1 MNHNY and CDR2 SVGAGI (reference sequence). This CDR3 has 13 amino acids. V was cut by 0 bases and J by 4 bases, with 7 bases left in between. The CDR3, as DNA: TGTGCCAGCAGTTACTCAGGGGCATACGAGCAGTACTTC. Translating gives CASSYSGAYEQYF.

The chain is built from TRBV10-3 and TRBJ2-2, with 8 bases aligning to TRBD1. V lost 4 bases and J lost 7; bases outside the gene matches: 14. The CDR3 runs 17 residues. The V gene's germline CDR1 is ENHRY and CDR2 SYGVKD. The CDR3 bases are TGTGCCATCAGTGCCCTAGCAGGGGGCCGAGGGAACGGGGAGCTGTTTTTT. Translated, it gives CAISALAGGRGNGELFF.

The chain has TRBV30 and TRBJ2-2; 9 nucleotides align to TRBD1. Germline assignment: CDR1 GTSNPN and CDR2 SVGIG (reference sequence). This CDR3 region has 13 residues. V trimming: 5 bases; J trimming: 4 bases; junction bases outside the gene matches: 2. DNA of the CDR3: TGTGCCTGGGGGGACAGGGTCACCGGGGAGCTGTTTTTT. It specifies CAWGDRVTGELFF.

The chain couples TRBV7-2 to TRBJ1-5, with D tentatively TRBD1 (5 bases). CDR3 length equals 14 residues. Trimming took 5 bases from V and 1 from J, leaving 9 bases between them. CDR1 SGHTA and CDR2 FQGNSA come from the germline V gene. CDR3 in DNA: TGTGCCAGCAGCGCGACAGCAAGCAATCAGCCCCAGCATTTT. Its protein is CASSATASNQPQHF.

The rearrangement links TRBV7-2 to TRBJ1-1; D gene unclear. The ends were cut back, 1 base at V and 4 bases at J, with 16 bases in the middle. CDR3 size: 16 residues. CDR1 is SGHTA and CDR2 is FQGNSA in the germline V gene. The CDR3 protein is CASSLVGSGDFTEAFF. Here the CDR3 DNA reads TGTGCCAGCAGCTTAGTGGGGAGTGGAGATTTCACTGAAGCTTTCTTT.

This chain joins TRBV3-1 (or the pseudogene TRBV3-2) and TRBJ2-7, with D possibly being TRBD1 (5 bases). The ends were cut back, 5 bases at V and 5 bases at J, with 13 bases in the middle. The V gene's germline CDR1 is LGHDT and CDR2 YNNKEL (reference sequence). The CDR3 contains 13 residues. The CDR3 reads CASSRTSQNEQYF. The CDR3 DNA sequence: TGTGCCAGCAGCAGGACATCCCAAAACGAGCAGTACTTC.

This sequence joins TRBV2 and TRBJ1-3; TRBD1 might be the D (5 bases). Germline loops: CDR1 SNHLY, CDR2 FYNNEI. The length of the CDR3 is 13 residues. Trimming pared 7 bases from V and 4 bases from J, leaving 11 bases between. The CDR3 here is CASIPGIGNTIYF. CDR3 in DNA: TGTGCCAGCATACCAGGGATCGGAAACACCATATATTTT.

V and J are TRBV19 and TRBJ1-5; 11 positions agree with TRBD1. V lost 7 bases to trimming and J lost 2 bases; unmatched junction nucleotides: 13. Germline V lookup: CDR1 LNHDA, CDR2 SQIVND (reference sequence). The CDR3 loop spans 18 amino acids. For the CDR3, the DNA is TGTGCCAGTAAATTCGGGACAGGGGGAATTTTCCGCAATCAGCCCCAGCATTTT. Protein: CASKFGTGGIFRNQPQHF.

This sequence joins TRBV10-3 and TRBJ2-3; 12 bases fit TRBD2. After removal of 4 bases from V and 3 bases from J, the junction contained 2 bases not matched to a gene. Germline CDR1 reads ENHRY; CDR2 reads SYGVKD. The CDR3 length is 15 residues. This chain's CDR3 is CAISGGLAGTDTQYF. The CDR3 region has the DNA TGTGCCATCAGTGGGGGACTAGCGGGTACAGATACGCAGTATTTT.

The chain combines TRBV11-2 with TRBJ2-7, with 8 nucleotides matching TRBD2. Germline V CDR1 and CDR2: SGHAT, FQNNGV. This CDR3 has 14 amino acids. Trimming cost V 5 bases and J 2 bases; bases outside gene matches: 5. CDR3 DNA: TGTGCCAGCAGCCGAATAGCGGGGACCTACGAGCAGTACTTC. This translates into CASSRIAGTYEQYF.